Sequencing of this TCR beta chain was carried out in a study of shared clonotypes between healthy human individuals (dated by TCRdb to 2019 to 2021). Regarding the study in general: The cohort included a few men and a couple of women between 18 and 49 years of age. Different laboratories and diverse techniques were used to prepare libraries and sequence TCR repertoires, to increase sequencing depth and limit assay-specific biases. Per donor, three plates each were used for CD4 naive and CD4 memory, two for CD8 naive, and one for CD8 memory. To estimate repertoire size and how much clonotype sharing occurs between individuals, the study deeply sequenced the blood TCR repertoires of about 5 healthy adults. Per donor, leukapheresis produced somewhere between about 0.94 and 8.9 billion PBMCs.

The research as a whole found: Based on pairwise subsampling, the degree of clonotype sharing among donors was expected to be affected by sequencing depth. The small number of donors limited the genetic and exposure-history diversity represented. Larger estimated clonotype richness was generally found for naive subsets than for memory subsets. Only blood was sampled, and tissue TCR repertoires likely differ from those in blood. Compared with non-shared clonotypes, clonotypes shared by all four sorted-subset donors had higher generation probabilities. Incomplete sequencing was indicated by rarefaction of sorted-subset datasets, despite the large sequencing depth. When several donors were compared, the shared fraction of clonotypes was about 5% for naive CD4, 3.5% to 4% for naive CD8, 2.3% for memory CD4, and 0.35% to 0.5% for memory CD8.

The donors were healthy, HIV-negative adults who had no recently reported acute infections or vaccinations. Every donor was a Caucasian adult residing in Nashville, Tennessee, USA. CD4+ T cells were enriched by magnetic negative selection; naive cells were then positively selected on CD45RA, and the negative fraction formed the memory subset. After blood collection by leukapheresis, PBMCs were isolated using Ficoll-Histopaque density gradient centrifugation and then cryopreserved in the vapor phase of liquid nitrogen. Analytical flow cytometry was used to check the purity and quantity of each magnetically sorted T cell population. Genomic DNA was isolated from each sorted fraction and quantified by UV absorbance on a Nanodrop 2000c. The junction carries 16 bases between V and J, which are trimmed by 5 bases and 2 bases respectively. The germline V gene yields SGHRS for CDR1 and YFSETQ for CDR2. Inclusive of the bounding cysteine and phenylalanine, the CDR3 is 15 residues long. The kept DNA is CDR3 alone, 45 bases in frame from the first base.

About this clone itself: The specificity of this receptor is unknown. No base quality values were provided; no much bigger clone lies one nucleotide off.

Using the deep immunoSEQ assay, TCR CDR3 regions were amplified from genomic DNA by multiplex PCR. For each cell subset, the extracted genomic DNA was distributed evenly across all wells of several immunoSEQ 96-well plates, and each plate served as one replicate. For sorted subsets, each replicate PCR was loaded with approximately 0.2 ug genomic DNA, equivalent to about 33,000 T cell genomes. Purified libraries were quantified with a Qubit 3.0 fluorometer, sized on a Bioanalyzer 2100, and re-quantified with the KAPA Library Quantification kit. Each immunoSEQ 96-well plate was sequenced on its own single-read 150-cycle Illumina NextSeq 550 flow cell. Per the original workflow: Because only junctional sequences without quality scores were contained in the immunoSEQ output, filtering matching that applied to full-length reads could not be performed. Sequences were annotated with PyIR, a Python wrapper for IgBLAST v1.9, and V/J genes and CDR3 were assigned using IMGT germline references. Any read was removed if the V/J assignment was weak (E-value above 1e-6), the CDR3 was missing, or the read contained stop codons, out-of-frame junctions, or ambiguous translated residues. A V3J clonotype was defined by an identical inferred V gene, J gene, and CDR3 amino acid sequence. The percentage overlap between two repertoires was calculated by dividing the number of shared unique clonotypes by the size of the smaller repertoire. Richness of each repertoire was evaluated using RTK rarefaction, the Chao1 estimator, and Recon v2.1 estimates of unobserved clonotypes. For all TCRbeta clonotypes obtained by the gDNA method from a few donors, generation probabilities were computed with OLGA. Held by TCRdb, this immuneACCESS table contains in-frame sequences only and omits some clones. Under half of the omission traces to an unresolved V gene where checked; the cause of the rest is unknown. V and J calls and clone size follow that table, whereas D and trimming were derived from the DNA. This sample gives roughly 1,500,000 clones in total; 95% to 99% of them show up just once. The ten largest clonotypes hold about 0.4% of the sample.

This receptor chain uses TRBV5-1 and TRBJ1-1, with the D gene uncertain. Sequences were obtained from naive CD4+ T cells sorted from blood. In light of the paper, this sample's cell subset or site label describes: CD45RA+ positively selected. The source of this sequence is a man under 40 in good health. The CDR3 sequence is CASRKDSTDNTEAFF. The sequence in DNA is TGCGCCAGCAGGAAAGATTCTACAGATAACACTGAAGCTTTCTTT.